This T cell receptor beta chain was documented in a study of T-cell reconstitution after alpha-beta-depleted transplantation in children. Study results and limitations: The origin of alpha-beta T cells about two months after transplant was reportedly several hundred expanded graft clones. T-cell numbers and diversity, one year after transplant, stemmed largely from T cells that were newly produced.

The germline gives CDR1 LGHNA, CDR2 YNFKEQ. Trimming removed 1 base at V and 5 bases at J, with 4 bases between. The CDR3 sequence is 12 residues long. It was with unique molecular identifiers that the TCRbeta library was prepared. MiXCR, run by TCRdb on the PCR reads, gives a single entry per CDR3 protein. The sample comprises some 190,000 distinct CDR3 sequences, approximately 12% of which are singletons, and approximately 13% rests with the top ten. This clonotype was detected many times. Antigen unknown. This clonotype originated in a boy under 10 years old with acute myeloid leukemia, due to receive a stem cell transplant. The J gene is TRBJ2-3, the V gene TRBV4-2; no clear D gene. Sequencing used PBMCs, obtained before TCRalphabeta/CD19-depleted stem cell transplant. CDR3 protein: CASSQAEDTQYF. As DNA, the CDR3 is TGTGCCAGCAGCCAAGCGGAAGATACGCAGTATTTT.